This T cell receptor beta chain was sequenced during a study of identical twins. Template switching introduced a universal primer site, and the cDNA bore unique molecular identifiers. TCRdb fed the 5' RACE reads into MiXCR, producing one record per CDR3 protein. This sample has more than 400,000 distinct CDR3 sequences, with nearly 15% found just once. Concerning this clonotype: Its antigen is unidentified.

Regarding the study as a whole: Models underpredicted monozygotic twin sharing of out-of-frame TCR alpha. Beta out-of-frame sequences showed weaker excess twin sharing. Without tracking the same donors, conclusions rested on cross-sectional statistical analysis.

With 1 base removed from V and 4 bases from J, the gap between germline ends came to 13 bases. The germline gives CDR1 SGHTA, CDR2 FQGTGA. The CDR3 is 16 residues long. The same data also contributed to another study, on yellow fever vaccine responses in identical twins.

The TCR sequence derives from a young woman in good health. The genes are TRBV7-3 and TRBJ2-2, with D possibly matching TRBD2 (5 bases). The sequencing sample was made of CD4+ T cells sorted from blood. The CDR3 bases are TGTGCCAGCAGCTTAAGTGGTGCGGGCCCCACCGGGGAGCTGTTTTTT. It is translated as CASSLSGAGPTGELFF.